The present entry profiles one T cell receptor beta chain with its context. This CDR3 has 14 residues. Between the trimmed V and J ends, which lost 3 bases and 8 bases, there was a span of 11 bases. Per the germline V gene, CDR1 is MNHEY and CDR2 is SMNVEV (reference sequence). Naive CD8 cells lacked CD45RO, underwent positive selection for CCR7 and left out terminally differentiated effector memory CD45RA+ cells. TCRdb keeps only in-frame clones here, not all; method: immunoSEQ multiplex PCR. Of some 1,900,000 clones listed, approximately 94% are singletons. This sample was included in a study of shared clonotypes between healthy human individuals. Overall study: Used for every donor were three CD4 naive, three CD4 memory, two CD8 naive and one CD8 memory plate.

The clonotype originates from a man in his late teens or twenties in good health. V is TRBV27 and J is TRBJ1-6; perhaps TRBD1 as D (6 bases). Input material: naive CD8+ T cells sorted from blood. The CDR3 region has the DNA TGTGCCAGCAGTTTCCAGGGGTACGATTCACCCCTCCACTTT. Its protein is CASSFQGYDSPLHF.